The entry below describes one TCR beta chain. The antigen it recognizes is unknown. No much larger clone exists at a distance of one base, and base qualities are not known. These data belong to a study of cytomegalovirus exposure and HLA in healthy donors (dated by TCRdb to about 2017). Turning to the overall study: According to a later analysis, the 120 or so validation repertoires were produced on the same platform as the roughly 720 repertoires of the first cohort. Besides the first cohort of 666 subjects, a separate validation cohort made up of around 120 different subjects was used. High-throughput TCR immunosequencing, statistical association of individual TCRs with disease status, and machine learning were combined to predict cytomegalovirus infection status. The study aimed to test whether signatures of past pathogen exposure could be identified by cataloging public T cell receptors.

Library method: the immunoSEQ multiplex PCR assay. As for how the authors treated the data: A statistical classification framework was developed to diagnose cytomegalovirus status using the catalog of TCR beta chain sequences. TCRdb took this table from immuneACCESS and kept in-frame rearrangements with V and J called. Such tables lack part of the clones; where checked against another copy, unresolved V genes explain under half of the gap, and the rest is unexplained. The V and J calls and clone size are taken from that table; D and trimming were inferred from the DNA. Within this sample are 200,000 or so clones, with 84% of them counted one time only. The leading ten clones occupy roughly 12% of the sample. Results and caveats for the whole study, not just this receptor: Three of the identified cytomegalovirus-associated TCR beta chains were confirmed in vitro to be specific for cytomegalovirus antigens. The authors suggested that the approach could potentially be generalized to other disease states and immunological phenotypes. The classifier was reported to diagnose cytomegalovirus status with high specificity and sensitivity in both the original and validation cohorts. In a later analysis, TCRs clustered in the first cohort were found to also tend to co-occur in the 130 or so validation repertoires, with 90% to 95% of cluster scores above 0. The study listed 164 TCR beta chains as associated with cytomegalovirus. All 120 or so repertoires were used to score co-occurrence in the validation cohort in a later analysis, because that analysis had no HLA typing for the cohort. While some public TCRs were present in many individuals, most TCR sequences turned up only very rarely across donors.

The donors belonged to the validation cohort of under 150 subjects, which was separate from the 666-subject first cohort. Sequencing was done on a sample of PBMCs. The source of this sequence is a woman in her twenties or thirties in good health and CMV-seropositive.

The nucleotides are TGTGCCAGCAGCGTAGGGCCGACTACTACCTACGAGCAGTACTTC. Its product reads: CASSVGPTTTYEQYF. This receptor chain uses TRBV7-9 and TRBJ2-7; a tentative D call is TRBD2 (5 bases match). Counted from cysteine to phenylalanine, this CDR3 has 15 amino acids. Only CDR3 DNA is held: 45 bases, read in frame from base 1. V is cut by 5 bases and J by 2 bases, and the space between the germline ends is 16 bases. Via the germline V gene (reference sequence), CDR1 is SEHNR and CDR2 FQNEAQ.